The source of this T cell receptor (beta chain) is a study of blood T cell repertoires in COVID-19. Overall study context: Samples representing acute and convalescent COVID-19 were sourced from the United States, Italy and Spain. The cDNA or gDNA used as material had been derived from T cells, B-cell-depleted T cells, or PBMCs.

This CDR3 is 13 amino acids long. V was trimmed by 2 bases and J by 1 base, leaving 6 bases between them. Germline loops: CDR1 SGDLS, CDR2 YYNGEE. Authors' methods: Reference gene primers were amplified, and this amplification served to estimate nucleated cell counts. This table comes from immunoSEQ multiplex PCR, and its TCRdb copy is limited to in-frame clones, with some not included. D and trimming were read from the DNA, whereas the V and J calls and clone size are those reported in that table. The sample contains roughly 200,000 clones, 80% of which appear only once. The chain links TRBV9 to TRBJ1-1; D remains ambiguous. This TCR was recovered from a man between 60 and 75 years old with acute or convalescent COVID-19. The sequenced sample was peripheral blood. The CDR3 loop is CASSVGPNTEAFF. The CDR3 DNA reads TGTGCCAGCAGCGTTGGGCCGAACACTGAAGCTTTCTTT.